Each of the 18 T cell receptor beta chains below was sequenced from the same sample in a study of low-dose radiotherapy and immunotherapy resistance in tumors. Time point described: before trial treatment. First-strand cDNA relied on TRAV- and TRBV-specific primers spanning alpha and beta chains. PCR amplification of the TCRs was performed with Phusion for 20 PCR cycles, and it relied on a constant-region primer together with a V-primer adapter. TCRdb re-analysed the reads in MiXCR, keeping a single row per CDR3 protein. The data show approximately 89,000 distinct CDR3 sequences, with 15% to 20% seen just once and about 5.5% held by the top ten. Here the sequenced sample was PBMCs, taken before treatment. These receptors were collected from a male donor with prostate cancer.

This clonotype was observed many times. This chain connects TRBV20-1 to TRBJ2-7; D is perhaps TRBD2 (7 bases). Germline values: CDR1 DFQATT, CDR2 SNEGSKA (reference sequence). The CDR3 is 13 residues long. The V and J ends lost 3 bases and 2 bases respectively, with 11 bases between them. The CDR3 loop reads CSASPGGPYEQYF. CDR3 DNA sequence: TGCAGTGCTAGTCCCGGGGGGCCCTACGAGCAGTACTTC.

The chain carries TRBV6-1 and TRBJ2-7; TRBD1 is a possible D gene (6 bases). The germline CDR1 and CDR2 sequences are MNHNS and SASEGT. Between the trimmed V and J ends, which lost 5 bases and 3 bases, there was a span of 20 bases. The CDR3 has 16 residues. The CDR3 protein is CASSYNPLGQDYEQYF. Written as DNA, the CDR3 is TGTGCCAGCAGTTACAACCCCTTGGGACAAGACTACGAGCAGTACTTC.

This clonotype has a count of ten or more. This chain connects TRBV4-3 to TRBJ1-1; 7 positions match TRBD1. Germline V gene data show CDR1 as LGHNA and CDR2 as YSLEER. This CDR3 is built from 15 residues. V shed 1 base, J shed 4 bases, and the junction held 6 bases outside the gene matches. The CDR3, as DNA: TGCGCCAGCAGCCAAGTCGGATCAGGGGGCACTGAAGCTTTCTTT. Its translation is CASSQVGSGGTEAFF.

This clonotype was counted a few times. This sequence is one base from a far larger clone and is likely a read error. The chain couples TRBV3-1 to TRBJ2-1; D not certain. CDR1 is LGHDT and CDR2 is YNNKEL in the germline V gene (reference sequence). The CDR3 consists of 13 residues. Deletions cut 1 base from V and 10 bases from J, with 11 bases between. The CDR3 here is CASSQAAGYEQFF. CDR3 sequence (DNA): TGTGCCAGCAGCCAAGCAGCAGGCTACGAGCAGTTCTTC.

This clonotype has ten or more counts. This chain joins TRBV6-6 and TRBJ1-1; possible D gene TRBD1, 5 bases. CDR1 and CDR2 (germline): MNHNY, SVGAGI (reference sequence). The CDR3 has 13 residues. V dropped 4 bases and J dropped 1 base, with 7 bases sitting between them. The CDR3 DNA reads as TGTGCCAGCAGTTCTACAGGGAACACTGAAGCTTTCTTT. Protein: CASSSTGNTEAFF.

The table lists this clonotype with many counts. The V call is TRBV6-5, the J call TRBJ1-6; D is unresolved. The CDR3 sequence is 13 residues long. Germline loops: CDR1 MNHEY, CDR2 SVGAGI. V dropped 6 bases and J dropped 10 bases, with 13 bases sitting between them. The CDR3 nucleotides read TGTGCCAGCAGCCGCCGCCTTGGGTCACCCCTCCACTTT. This sequence encodes CASSRRLGSPLHF.

This clonotype came up many times. The chain joins TRBV12-3 or TRBV12-4 to TRBJ1-2; TRBD1 aligns across 7 bases. There are 12 residues in the CDR3. The ends lost 6 bases at V and 6 bases at J; junction bases unmatched: 4. The CDR3 DNA reads as TGTGCCAGCAGAAGGGGGCAGAATGGCTACACCTTC. It is translated as CASRRGQNGYTF.

This clonotype has only a few counts. V usage is TRBV19 and J usage is TRBJ2-5, with 9 bases lining up with TRBD2. CDR3 length: 14 residues. Trimming cost V 7 bases and J 2 bases; bases outside gene matches: 5. The germline V gene encodes CDR1 LNHDA and CDR2 SQIVND (reference sequence). The chain's CDR3 is CASTTTSGQETQYF. CDR3 sequence (DNA): TGTGCCAGTACCACCACTAGCGGGCAAGAGACCCAGTACTTC.

This clonotype has a count of ten or more. V is TRBV4-1 and J is TRBJ2-4; possible D gene TRBD1, 5 bases. This CDR3 has 21 amino acids. The ends were cut back, 0 bases at V and 1 base at J, with 25 bases in the middle. Germline lookup yields CDR1 MGHRA and CDR2 YSYEKL. This CDR3 is CASSQEEVGVRAPLAKNIQYF. As DNA, the CDR3 is TGCGCCAGCAGCCAAGAGGAAGTTGGCGTCAGGGCCCCCCTGGCCAAAAACATTCAGTACTTC.

In this sample, this clonotype turned up many times. The chain employs TRBV2 and TRBJ1-5; D not certain. The germline V gene has CDR1 SNHLY and CDR2 FYNNEI. V was trimmed by 6 bases and J by 4 bases, leaving 13 bases between them. This CDR3 region has 14 residues. CDR3 bases: TGTGCCAGCAGACCAGTCGCAGCAAATCAGCCCCAGCATTTT. Translating gives CASRPVAANQPQHF.

This clonotype was observed at least ten times. The chain recombines TRBV7-9 with TRBJ2-1; D uncertain. The length of the CDR3 is 13 residues. V lost 4 bases and J 5 bases, leaving 9 bases between the germline ends. CDR1 is SEHNR and CDR2 is FQNEAQ in the germline V gene (reference sequence). CDR3 sequence reads: CASSSSPHNEQFF. CDR3 nucleotides: TGTGCCAGCAGCTCTTCCCCACACAATGAGCAGTTCTTC.

A note on this clonotype: A single base separates this from a much larger clone, so it may be a read error. The V gene is TRBV13, the J gene TRBJ2-1; D possibly corresponds to TRBD2 (5 bases). V gave up 5 bases and J gave up 7 bases, with 18 bases separating them. The CDR3 totals 15 residues. Germline CDR1 and CDR2: PRHDT and FYEKMQ (reference sequence). CDR3 region: CASSPRRWERNEQFF. CDR3 in DNA: TGTGCCAGCAGCCCCCGACGGTGGGAGAGGAATGAGCAGTTCTTC.

This clonotype was recorded many times. The chain carries TRBV5-8 and TRBJ2-4; D is possibly TRBD1 (5 bases). This CDR3 has 12 amino acids. V shed 4 bases and J shed 15 bases, with 17 bases lying between them. Germline-derived CDR1 and CDR2 are SGHTS and YDEGEE. The CDR3 reads CASSTGHASVYF. CDR3 bases: TGTGCCAGCAGCACCGGACACGCTTCGGTGTACTTC.

In its sample, this clonotype was seen many times. V usage is TRBV28 and J usage is TRBJ1-4; maybe TRBD1 (5 bases). Germline V gene data show CDR1 as MDHEN and CDR2 as SYDVKM. V was cut by 3 bases and J by 8 bases, with 13 bases left in between. The CDR3 is made up of 14 amino acids. This chain's CDR3 is CASSFLGRGEKLFF. In nucleotides, the CDR3 is TGTGCCAGCAGTTTTCTGGGGCGCGGGGAAAAACTGTTTTTT.

This clonotype was observed at least ten times. The gene calls are TRBV3-1 and TRBJ2-7, with D uncertain. The germline V gene encodes CDR1 LGHDT and CDR2 YNNKEL (reference sequence). This CDR3 spans 14 amino acids. V lost 1 base and J lost 8, with 15 bases in between. The chain's CDR3 is CASSQAFTTLKQYF. CDR3 sequence (DNA): TGTGCCAGCAGCCAAGCTTTTACTACTCTCAAGCAGTACTTC.

This clonotype came up many times. V and J are TRBV6-6 and TRBJ2-2, with a tentative D call TRBD2 (6 bases). The CDR3 is made up of 13 amino acids. Trimming cost V 6 bases and J 3 bases, with 8 bases left between them. Germline V gives CDR1 MNHNY, CDR2 SVGAGI (reference sequence). The CDR3: CASRRLDTGELFF. In DNA form, the CDR3 reads TGTGCCAGCAGACGACTAGACACCGGGGAGCTGTTTTTT.

This clonotype was observed at least ten times. The chain has TRBV19 and TRBJ1-2, with 10 nucleotides matching TRBD1. The CDR3 extends over 17 amino acids. Looked up from germline, CDR1 is LNHDA and CDR2 is SQIVND (reference sequence). Trimming at V came to 10 bases and at J to 4 bases, leaving 18 bases not matched to a gene. CDR3 protein: CATQPRDRGDFGYGYTF. For the CDR3, the DNA is TGTGCCACCCAACCCCGGGACAGGGGCGATTTCGGCTATGGCTACACCTTC. Full variable domain (remainder filled in from reference TRBV19 and TRBJ1-2): DGGITQSPKYLFRKEGQNVTLSCEQNLNHDAMYWYRQDPGQGLRLIYYSQIVNDFQKGDIAEGYSVSREKKESFPLTVTSAQKNPTAFYLCATQPRDRGDFGYGYTFGSGTRLTVV.

This clonotype came up a few times. The rearrangement joins TRBV18 to TRBJ1-2, with D possibly TRBD1 on 5 matching bases. The CDR3 consists of 14 residues. Looked up from germline, CDR1 is KGHSH and CDR2 is LQKENI. V was pared by 3 bases and J by 8 bases, with 16 bases between. The CDR3 bases are TGTGCCAGCTCACCGAACCCCGGGACCGAAGGCTACACCTTC. It codes for CASSPNPGTEGYTF.